This T cell receptor (beta chain) was identified during a study of blood T cell repertoires in COVID-19. CDR1 is MDHEN and CDR2 is SYDVKM in the germline V gene. Trimming cost V 7 bases and J 2 bases, with 23 bases left between them. The CDR3 contains 17 residues. As originally analysed: Estimates of nucleated cell counts were drawn from the amplification of reference gene primers. Measured with immunoSEQ multiplex PCR; TCRdb has only the in-frame clones, and not every one. Clonal size and the V and J genes are those of that table, whereas D and trimming came from the DNA. The sample has approximately 51,000 clones, over 80% seen once.

Sequencing was carried out using peripheral blood. The origin of this receptor is a woman older than 75 with COVID-19, enrolled during active disease. This chain links TRBV28 with TRBJ1-1, with a possible D match to TRBD1 (6 bases). This CDR3 reads CASITERTGQRNTEAFF. The CDR3 DNA reads TGTGCCAGCATAACGGAACGAACAGGACAGAGAAACACTGAAGCTTTCTTT.